Sequencing of this T cell receptor beta chain was carried out in a study of human T cells and chemical hapten exposure. Germline assignment: CDR1 MNHNS and CDR2 SASEGT. V gave up 5 bases and J gave up 4 bases, with 11 bases separating them. The CDR3 has 13 amino acids. Specified time point: patch test 1, 2 weeks after DPC sensitization. Treatment specified: therapeutic diphenylcyclopropenone sensitization with weekly scalp DPC. TCRdb re-called the RACE reads through MiXCR, storing one row per CDR3 protein. The data contain 65,000 to 85,000 distinct CDR3 sequences, 10% of them singletons. This sequence joins TRBV6-1 and TRBJ1-1; no definite D call. Specimen: whole blood, collected in connection with sensitization to the hapten diphenylcyclopropenone (DPC). This sequence was found in a woman aged 45 to 65 with alopecia areata. Some clones in this sample may be carry-over from other donors' samples. DNA for the CDR3: TGTGCCAGCAGTCCTGGCCAGCTCACTGAAGCTTTCTTT. It encodes CASSPGQLTEAFF.